A single sample gave rise to the 29 T cell receptor beta chains below, sequenced in a study of identical twins. MiXCR, applied by TCRdb to the 5' RACE reads, yields one record per CDR3 protein. The sample records about 720,000 distinct CDR3 sequences, 15% to 20% being singletons. This same sample was also part of a study on T cells expressing NK-cell markers.

Sequencing was carried out using PBMCs. Source of these receptors: a woman between 18 and 30 years old in good health.

This clonotype has only one observation. The J gene is TRBJ2-3, the V gene TRBV18; D is ambiguous. The length of the CDR3 is 15 residues. Trimming took off 1 base at V and 0 bases at J, with 8 bases between the two ends. Germline loops: CDR1 KGHSH, CDR2 LQKENI. CDR3 sequence (DNA): TGTGCCAGCTCACCACGAACTGATAGCACAGATACGCAGTATTTT. Protein product: CASSPRTDSTDTQYF.

The chain couples TRBV12-3 or TRBV12-4 to TRBJ1-5, with D unresolved. The V gene lost 3 bases and the J gene lost 6 bases, with 9 bases spanning the gap. This CDR3 is built from 13 residues. CDR3 DNA: TGTGCCAGCAGTTTTGGTGGGGTTCAGCCCCAGCATTTT. This gives the protein CASSFGGVQPQHF.

This clonotype was recorded a few times. The chain joins TRBV29-1 to TRBJ2-1, with 12 bases aligning to TRBD2. This CDR3 spans 14 amino acids. Germline assignment: CDR1 SQVTM and CDR2 ANQGSEA. Germline trimming cut 3 bases from V and 8 bases from J; bases unmatched to any gene: 5. In nucleotides, the CDR3 is TGCAGCGTTGAGAGGGGACTAGCGGGTCATGAGCAGTTCTTC. Protein product: CSVERGLAGHEQFF.

The V gene is TRBV28, the J gene TRBJ2-1; D tentatively reads TRBD1 or TRBD2 (6 bases each). The CDR3 sequence is 12 residues long. Trimming shortened V by 8 bases and J by 6 bases, and 11 bases separated the two germline ends. The germline V gene encodes CDR1 MDHEN and CDR2 SYDVKM. Written as DNA, the CDR3 is TGTGCCAGCTGGAGGGGGTCCAATGAGCAGTTCTTC. Its protein is CASWRGSNEQFF.

This clonotype was seen more than once but under ten times. The rearrangement links TRBV5-6 to TRBJ2-1, with 9 nucleotides matching TRBD2. This CDR3 region has 15 residues. The germline V gene has CDR1 SGHDT and CDR2 YYEEEE. Unmatched junction bases numbered 7, after V lost 2 bases and J lost 7 bases. CDR3 loop: CASSFAGGHPNEQFF. CDR3 sequence (DNA): TGTGCCAGCAGCTTTGCGGGGGGGCATCCGAATGAGCAGTTCTTC.

The chain employs TRBV14 and TRBJ2-5; D not certain. The V end lost 3 bases, the J end lost 0 bases, and 11 bases lay between the germline ends. CDR1 is SGHDN, CDR2 FVKESK, per germline. The CDR3 extends over 15 amino acids. For the CDR3, the DNA is TGTGCCAGCAGCCACCTGAAGTGGTACCAAGAGACCCAGTACTTC. Its protein is CASSHLKWYQETQYF.

This clonotype was seen more than once but under ten times. J is TRBJ2-7 and V is TRBV6-2 or TRBV6-3, with 8 bases that match TRBD1. V shed 8 bases and J 2 bases; nucleotides not matched to a gene: 14. The V gene's germline CDR1 is MNHEY and CDR2 SVGEGT. This CDR3 is 16 amino acids long. CDR3 in DNA: TGTGCCAGCGGGCTTCTCGACAGGGGTACACCCTACGAGCAGTACTTC. This translates into CASGLLDRGTPYEQYF.

This chain links TRBV12-3 or TRBV12-4 with TRBJ2-2; 10 nucleotides match TRBD2. The CDR3 loop spans 15 amino acids. With V trimmed by 6 bases and J by 4 bases, 5 bases remained unmatched. The CDR3 loop is CASSQLAGVTGELFF. The CDR3 DNA reads TGTGCCAGCAGCCAGCTAGCGGGGGTCACCGGGGAGCTGTTTTTT.

V usage is TRBV6-5 and J usage is TRBJ2-3; D call uncertain. V lost 5 bases and J 2 bases, leaving 17 bases between the germline ends. Germline CDR1 reads MNHEY; CDR2 reads SVGAGI. The CDR3 length is 16 residues. This CDR3 is CASSLHGSSVTDTQYF. In nucleotides, the CDR3 is TGTGCCAGCAGTCTACATGGGTCGTCGGTCACAGATACGCAGTATTTT.

The chain links TRBV20-1 to TRBJ2-6; D perhaps matches TRBD1 (5 bases). Germline V CDR1 and CDR2: DFQATT, SNEGSKA (reference sequence). Trimming shortened V by 4 bases and J by 1 base, and 8 bases separated the two germline ends. The CDR3 has 14 residues. CDR3 amino acids: CSAIQGSGANVLTF. CDR3 DNA: TGCAGTGCTATCCAGGGATCTGGGGCCAACGTCCTGACTTTC.

There are a few counts of this clonotype. The chain is built from TRBV15 and TRBJ2-7; possible D gene TRBD1, 5 bases. CDR3 length: 14 residues. Per germline, CDR1 LNHNV and CDR2 YYDKDF (reference sequence). Trimming stripped 1 base from V and 6 bases from J, with 13 bases between. The DNA of the CDR3 is TGTGCCACCAGCAGAGCGGACACTCTGGGCGAGCAGTACTTC. Translated: CATSRADTLGEQYF. Filled out from reference TRBV15 and TRBJ2-7, the complete variable domain reads DAMVIQNPRYQVTQFGKPVTLSCSQTLNHNVMYWYQQKSSQAPKLLFHYYDKDFNNEADTPDNFQSRRPNTSFCFLDIRSPGLGDTAMYLCATSRADTLGEQYFGPGTRLTVT.

This clonotype came up many times. The chain couples TRBV12-3 or TRBV12-4 to TRBJ1-3; D not resolved. The CDR3 length is 11 residues. V was shortened by 6 bases and J by 7 bases, with 7 bases between the two germline ends. DNA of the CDR3: TGTGCCAGCAGCCTAAGGAACACCATATATTTT. Its protein product is CASSLRNTIYF.

The chain employs TRBV20-1 and TRBJ2-1, with D possibly TRBD1 on 6 matching bases. V shed 0 bases and J shed 7 bases, with 16 bases lying between them. CDR1 and CDR2 from the germline V gene are DFQATT and SNEGSKA (reference sequence). The CDR3 is made up of 15 amino acids. The DNA of the CDR3 is TGCAGTGCTAGAGAGCTGGCAGGGGTTTGGAATGAGCAGTTCTTC. It translates to CSARELAGVWNEQFF.

V gene TRBV9 combines with J gene TRBJ1-2; possibly TRBD1 for D (5 bases). Looked up from germline, CDR1 is SGDLS and CDR2 is YYNGEE. The CDR3 extends over 12 amino acids. The V end was cut by 4 bases, the J end by 5 bases, with 9 bases between. CDR3 coding DNA: TGTGCCAGCAGCAAAGCAGGGTATGGCTACACCTTC. This sequence encodes CASSKAGYGYTF.

The chain joins TRBV18 to TRBJ2-7; perhaps TRBD2 as D (5 bases). The CDR3 sequence is 13 residues long. Between the trimmed V and J ends, which lost 2 bases and 5 bases, there was a span of 10 bases. Germline values: CDR1 KGHSH, CDR2 LQKENI. CDR3 loop: CASSPGVRDEQYF. CDR3 sequence (DNA): TGTGCCAGCTCACCAGGGGTGCGGGACGAGCAGTACTTC.

The chain links TRBV5-1 to TRBJ2-1; no reliable D call. Per germline, CDR1 SGHRS and CDR2 YFSETQ. The germline V and J ends were trimmed by 3 bases and 1 base, with 8 bases remaining between them. The CDR3 runs 14 residues. The CDR3 DNA reads TGCGCCAGCAGCTCCAGTGTTTCCTACAATGAGCAGTTCTTC. It is translated as CASSSSVSYNEQFF.

V and J are TRBV11-3 and TRBJ2-5; D perhaps matches TRBD2 (6 bases). From germline, CDR1 is SGHNT and CDR2 YENEEA. CDR3 size: 14 residues. V lost 6 bases and J lost 5, with 16 bases in between. The CDR3 sequence: CASRPQDGGETQYF. The DNA for the CDR3 is TGTGCCAGCAGACCCCAGGACGGAGGGGAGACCCAGTACTTC.

In its sample, this clonotype was seen a few times. This chain links TRBV29-1 with TRBJ2-7; 11 nucleotides match TRBD1. Germline CDR1 is SQVTM and CDR2 is ANQGSEA. This CDR3 is 13 amino acids long. Trimming took 5 bases from V and 6 from J; bases not matched to a gene: 6. The CDR3 nucleotides read TGCAGCGTTTACGGACAGGGGGCCAGCGAGCAGTACTTC. This codes for CSVYGQGASEQYF.

The J gene is TRBJ2-1, the V gene TRBV6-2 or TRBV6-3; 7 bases match TRBD2. V lost 2 bases, J lost 9 bases, and 7 bases stayed unmatched. Looked up from germline, CDR1 is MNHEY and CDR2 is SVGEGT. The CDR3 runs 14 residues. Written as DNA, the CDR3 is TGTGCCAGCAGTTACCAACTCGGGAGGAGTGAGCAGTTCTTC. Translated, it gives CASSYQLGRSEQFF.

At least ten counts were recorded for this clonotype. This sequence joins TRBV7-9 and TRBJ1-1; D unclear. Germline-derived CDR1 and CDR2 are SEHNR and FQNEAQ (reference sequence). The CDR3 is 12 residues long. V was trimmed by 3 bases and J by 4 bases, leaving 6 bases between them. CDR3 loop: CASSFPGTEAFF. CDR3 sequence (DNA): TGTGCCAGCAGCTTCCCCGGCACTGAAGCTTTCTTT.

This clonotype was detected a few times. The rearrangement links TRBV5-1 to TRBJ2-1; D gene unclear. With 0 bases removed from V and 5 bases from J, the gap between germline ends came to 9 bases. The CDR3 has 14 amino acids. Germline V gene sequence: CDR1 SGHRS, CDR2 YFSETQ. CDR3 bases: TGCGCCAGCAGCTTGGACCCTGGCAACAATGAGCAGTTCTTC. Translating it yields CASSLDPGNNEQFF.

The rearrangement uses TRBV27 and TRBJ1-2; 9 bases align to TRBD1. V shed 5 bases, J shed 6 bases, and the junction held 13 bases outside the gene matches. The CDR3 has 16 residues. Germline V gene lookup returns CDR1 MNHEY and CDR2 SMNVEV (reference sequence). As DNA, the CDR3 is TGTGCCAGCAGTCCACCCGGTGCGGGACAGGGTAATGGCTACACCTTC. Residues: CASSPPGAGQGNGYTF.

The V call is TRBV15, the J call TRBJ1-6; the D is unclear. The CDR3 is made up of 14 amino acids. The germline V gene encodes CDR1 LNHNV and CDR2 YYDKDF (reference sequence). V shed 4 bases and J shed 10 bases, with 14 bases lying between them. CDR3 sequence: CATSTIRHTSPLHF. In DNA form, the CDR3 reads TGTGCCACCAGCACGATTAGGCACACATCACCCCTCCACTTT.

This chain links TRBV15 with TRBJ2-1; maybe TRBD2 (6 bases). The germline V gene encodes CDR1 LNHNV and CDR2 YYDKDF (reference sequence). The CDR3 has 14 amino acids. The V end lost 1 base, the J end lost 7 bases, and 11 bases lay between the germline ends. In DNA form, the CDR3 reads TGTGCCACCAGCAGAGGACTAGTGGGTAATGAGCAGTTCTTC. Amino acid sequence: CATSRGLVGNEQFF.

This clonotype was picked up many times. The gene calls are TRBV15 and TRBJ2-1, with D unresolved. CDR3 length: 13 amino acids. Germline V gene data show CDR1 as LNHNV and CDR2 as YYDKDF (reference sequence). The V and J ends lost 0 bases and 14 bases respectively, with 14 bases between them. The CDR3 loop is CATSRDRFSWKFF. For the CDR3, the DNA is TGTGCCACCAGCAGAGATCGCTTTAGCTGGAAGTTCTTC. The full variable domain, its missing parts supplied by reference TRBV15 and TRBJ2-1, is DAMVIQNPRYQVTQFGKPVTLSCSQTLNHNVMYWYQQKSSQAPKLLFHYYDKDFNNEADTPDNFQSRRPNTSFCFLDIRSPGLGDTAMYLCATSRDRFSWKFFGPGTRLTVL.

J is TRBJ2-6 and V is TRBV7-8; D is uncertain. This CDR3 is 17 amino acids long. Germline V CDR1 and CDR2: SGHVS, FQNEAQ. V lost 1 base and J 0 bases, leaving 10 bases between the germline ends. The CDR3 region has the DNA TGTGCCAGCAGCTTAGGGACCTGGTACTCTGGGGCCAACGTCCTGACTTTC. It yields the protein CASSLGTWYSGANVLTF.

The chain employs TRBV19 and TRBJ1-1; D gene uncertain. Germline V gene data show CDR1 as LNHDA and CDR2 as SQIVND (reference sequence). Trimming took 3 bases from V and 4 from J, leaving 3 bases between them. The CDR3 is 11 amino acids. CDR3 DNA sequence: TGTGCCAGTAGTATCGGCACTGAAGCTTTCTTT. Its translation: CASSIGTEAFF. The full variable domain, completed using reference TRBV19 and TRBJ1-1, is DGGITQSPKYLFRKEGQNVTLSCEQNLNHDAMYWYRQDPGQGLRLIYYSQIVNDFQKGDIAEGYSVSREKKESFPLTVTSAQKNPTAFYLCASSIGTEAFFGQGTRLTVV.

This clonotype was seen more than once but under ten times. This chain links TRBV6-1 with TRBJ1-3; D gene uncertain. V was trimmed by 5 bases and J by 2 bases, leaving 16 bases between them. The CDR3 contains 16 residues. Per germline, CDR1 MNHNS and CDR2 SASEGT. CDR3 bases: TGTGCCAGCAGTCCTGACGCTAGATTCACTGGAAACACCATATATTTT. As protein: CASSPDARFTGNTIYF.

This clonotype was seen a handful of times. This sequence joins TRBV25-1 and TRBJ1-6; possibly TRBD1 for D (5 bases). The CDR3 length is 16 residues. The V end was cut by 4 bases, the J end by 7 bases, with 17 bases between. CDR1 MGHDK and CDR2 SYGVNS come from the germline V gene. Written as DNA, the CDR3 is TGTGCCAGCAGTGCCGGGGGATATTGGTTGAATTCACCCCTCCACTTT. Protein product: CASSAGGYWLNSPLHF.